Listed below are T cell receptor beta chains from one sample, sequenced in a study of technical replicates of blood from several donors. Repertoires were generated with immunoSEQ multiplex PCR, while TCRdb's copy carries only in-frame clones and drops some. Counted here are roughly 59,000 clones, roughly 86% occurring once; the ten biggest clones make up approximately 4.7%. The source material was PBMCs. The origin of the receptors is a human donor in good health. Some clones in this sample may be carry-over from other donors' samples. The CDR3 runs from the conserved cysteine through the conserved F or W. The order of the fields is D gene, clone size, J gene, V gene, CDR3 protein, CDR3 DNA. A D gene is named only where the DNA matches it firmly. A clone size is listed for some rows: how often the clone was seen (once, few, many), or a class if it is expanded.

>TRBD1|-|TRBJ1-1|TRBV18
CASSPGQEIMNTEAFF
TGTGCCAGCTCACCGGGACAGGAGATCATGAACACTGAAGCTTTCTTT
>TRBD1|-|TRBJ1-2|TRBV5-4
CASSRTGLLGYTF
TGTGCCAGCAGCAGGACAGGGCTGTTGGGCTACACCTTC
>-|-|TRBJ1-2|TRBV7-9
CASSRGTGYTF
TGTGCCAGCAGCCGAGGGACAGGCTACACCTTC
>TRBD2|-|TRBJ2-1|TRBV6-4
CASSELAGYNEQFF
TGTGCCAGCAGTGAACTAGCGGGGTACAATGAGCAGTTCTTC
>TRBD2|-|TRBJ2-3|TRBV4-2
CASSQDQPSGGSDTQYF
TGTGCCAGCAGCCAAGATCAGCCTAGCGGGGGATCAGATACGCAGTATTTT
>-|-|TRBJ2-1|TRBV11-2
CASRSTRDEQFF
TGTGCCAGCAGAAGTACCCGAGATGAGCAGTTCTTC
>-|-|TRBJ1-1|TRBV5-1
CASSPQAGMNTEAFF
TGCGCCAGCAGCCCGCAGGCGGGTATGAACACTGAAGCTTTCTTT
>TRBD2|-|TRBJ2-4|TRBV4-3
CASSQDWGGDIQYF
TGCGCCAGCAGCCAAGATTGGGGGGGGGACATTCAGTACTTC
>-|-|TRBJ2-7|TRBV15
CATSRDSGEQYF
TGTGCCACCAGCAGAGACAGTGGCGAGCAGTACTTC
>-|-|TRBJ1-3|TRBV9
CASSVDGGSGNTIYF
TGTGCCAGCAGCGTAGACGGGGGCTCTGGAAACACCATATATTTT
>TRBD2|-|TRBJ2-1|TRBV7-9
CASSPRGLAGGKGNEQFF
TGTGCCAGCAGCCCCCGAGGACTAGCGGGGGGTAAGGGCAATGAGCAGTTCTTC
>TRBD1|-|TRBJ2-1|TRBV11-2
CASSTDRVYNEQFF
TGTGCCAGCAGCACTGACAGGGTTTACAATGAGCAGTTCTTC
>-|-|TRBJ1-2|TRBV5-6
CASSWQDYGYTF
TGTGCCAGCAGCTGGCAAGACTATGGCTACACCTTC
>TRBD1|-|TRBJ2-2|TRBV7-6
CASSAGGDTGELFF
TGTGCCAGCAGCGCAGGGGGCGATACCGGGGAGCTGTTTTTT
>-|-|TRBJ1-4|TRBV2
CASKLFPEKLFF
TGTGCCAGCAAACTTTTTCCTGAAAAACTGTTTTTT
>-|-|TRBJ1-5|TRBV6-1
CASGRTRDESQHF
TGTGCCAGCGGGAGGACAAGGGACGAATCCCAGCATTTT
>-|-|TRBJ2-5|TRBV4-3
CASSQEFRGSGKETQYF
TGCGCCAGCAGCCAAGAGTTCCGTGGTAGCGGAAAAGAGACCCAGTACTTC
>-|-|TRBJ2-1|TRBV7-6
CASSLVLKGNEQFF
TGTGCCAGCAGCTTAGTATTGAAGGGGAATGAGCAGTTCTTC
>TRBD1|-|TRBJ2-1|TRBV2
CASRRQGNEQFF
TGTGCCAGCAGACGACAGGGGAATGAGCAGTTCTTC
>TRBD1|-|TRBJ2-7|TRBV4-2
CASSQKPGQSYEQYF
TGTGCCAGCAGCCAAAAACCGGGACAGTCCTACGAGCAGTACTTC
>-|many|TRBJ2-1|TRBV6-4
CASSDSSNSEQFF
TGTGCCAGCAGTGACTCAAGTAACAGCGAGCAGTTCTTC
>TRBD2|-|TRBJ2-5|TRBV9
CASSPSRSPSGGETQYF
TGTGCCAGCAGCCCGTCGCGTTCGCCTAGCGGAGGAGAGACCCAGTACTTC
>TRBD1|-|TRBJ1-1|TRBV6-5
CASSPPDRGQTEAFF
TGTGCCAGCAGCCCCCCGGACAGGGGGCAAACTGAAGCTTTCTTT
>-|-|TRBJ1-4|TRBV11-3
CASGLRSRRTNEKLFF
TGTGCCAGCGGTTTACGAAGTCGGCGGACTAATGAAAAACTGTTTTTT
>-|-|TRBJ2-2|TRBV11-2
CASSLNVFIGELFF
TGTGCCAGCAGCTTAAATGTATTTATCGGGGAGCTGTTTTTT
>TRBD2|once|TRBJ2-7|TRBV11-2
CASSFSGSSYYGQYF
TGTGCCAGCAGTTTTAGCGGGAGTTCATACTATGGGCAGTACTTC
>TRBD1|-|TRBJ2-5|TRBV5-1
CASSSGQGNQETQYF
TGCGCCAGCAGCTCGGGACAGGGCAACCAGGAGACCCAGTACTTC
>TRBD1|few|TRBJ2-7|TRBV2
CASRGRQGVVYEQYF
TGTGCCAGCAGGGGCCGACAGGGAGTGGTGTACGAGCAGTACTTC
>-|-|TRBJ2-2|TRBV7-2
CASSLVRLGDTGELFF
TGTGCCAGCAGCTTAGTACGGCTAGGTGACACCGGGGAGCTGTTTTTT
>-|-|TRBJ2-7|TRBV7-7
CASSEGGGYEQYF
TGTGCCAGCAGTGAGGGTGGAGGGTACGAGCAGTACTTC
>TRBD1|-|TRBJ2-1|TRBV6-6
CASSAQGVGNEQFF
TGTGCCAGCAGTGCCCAGGGGGTTGGGAATGAGCAGTTCTTC